A selection of T cell receptor beta chains follows, all from one sample in a study of T cells in localized non-small cell lung cancer. Clones were read by immunoSEQ multiplex PCR, and TCRdb kept only the in-frame ones, dropping some. Of 100,000 to 150,000 clones listed, 70% to 90% are singletons. The sample in question was peripheral blood, obtained before any cancer treatment. These receptors were collected from an older female donor with stage I lung adenocarcinoma. Both conserved end residues are part of each CDR3. Fields, in order: D gene, clone size, V gene, J gene, CDR3 DNA, CDR3 protein. D genes are given only for firm matches. Rows give clone size only sometimes, using once, few, many, or a class for an expanded clone.

>TRBD2|.|TRBV5-6|TRBJ2-7
TGTGCCAGCAGCTTGGCTAGCGGGAGATACGAGCAGTACTTC
CASSLASGRYEQYF
>TRBD1|.|TRBV18|TRBJ2-1
TGTGCCAGCTCATATACAGGGGTTTACAATGAGCAGTTCTTC
CASSYTGVYNEQFF
>.|.|TRBV7-9|TRBJ2-3
TGTGCCAGCAGGGAACCTAGCACAGATACGCAGTATTTT
CASREPSTDTQYF
>TRBD1|.|TRBV4-1|TRBJ1-2
TGCGCCAGCAGCCAAACAGGGGGCGCCAACTATGGCTACACCTTC
CASSQTGGANYGYTF
>TRBD1|.|TRBV7-7|TRBJ2-2
TGTGCTAGCAGCTTGGGACAGGGGGCGTTGAGCGGGGAGCTGTTTTTT
CASSLGQGALSGELFF
>.|few|TRBV28|TRBJ1-2
TGTGCCAGCAGCCAAGGACGGTCTGGCCGCTTC
CASSQGRSGRF
>TRBD2|.|TRBV5-1|TRBJ2-7
TGCGCCAGCAGCTTTAGCGGGAGTTCCTACGAGCAGTACTTC
CASSFSGSSYEQYF
>TRBD1|.|TRBV28|TRBJ2-1
TGTGCCAGCAGACGGACAGGGGGCAAGGATTTGAATGAGCAGTTCTTC
CASRRTGGKDLNEQFF
>.|.|TRBV7-8|TRBJ2-1
TGTGCCAGCAGCTTATCGGGCGGGCGATACAATGAGCAGTTCTTC
CASSLSGGRYNEQFF
>.|.|TRBV28|TRBJ1-6
TGTGCCAGCAACGGCCCAAATAATTCACCCCTCCACTTT
CASNGPNNSPLHF
>.|.|TRBV2|TRBJ2-3
TGTGCCAGCACCGAAATAACAGATACGCAGTATTTT
CASTEITDTQYF
>TRBD2|.|TRBV28|TRBJ2-1
TGTGCCAGCATAACTAGCGGGATACGGGGGACATACAATGAGCAGTTCTTC
CASITSGIRGTYNEQFF
>.|.|TRBV6-6|TRBJ1-4
TGTGCCAGCAGTTGGGGTGGAGGGGATGAAAAACTGTTTTTT
CASSWGGGDEKLFF
>.|.|TRBV10-1|TRBJ1-2
TGCGCCAGCAGTGATCAGCCAAACTATGGCTACACCTTC
CASSDQPNYGYTF
>.|.|TRBV19|TRBJ1-1
TGTGCCAGTTCTAACGTAATGAACACTGAAGCTTTCTTT
CASSNVMNTEAFF
>.|.|TRBV2|TRBJ2-1
TGTGCCAGCAGTGGCGGGACTCATAACAATGAGCAGTTCTTC
CASSGGTHNNEQFF
>.|.|TRBV7-3|TRBJ2-1
TGTGCCAGCAGCTTAATTCCCGGACAGTCAATCTCTGAGCAGTTCTTC
CASSLIPGQSISEQFF
>.|.|TRBV2|TRBJ2-7
TGTGCCAGCAGTGACGGGCCCAGGGAGTATTACGAGCAGTACTTC
CASSDGPREYYEQYF
>TRBD2|.|TRBV19|TRBJ2-7
TGTGCCAGTAGGGCCAGCGGGAGTTCCTACGAGCAGTACTTC
CASRASGSSYEQYF
>.|few|TRBV2|TRBJ1-1
TGTGCCAGCAGTGTACTCCGACAGGTTGGGACTGAAGCTTTCTTT
CASSVLRQVGTEAFF
>.|.|TRBV28|TRBJ2-6
TGTGCCAGCAACAAGGTTGTGGGTACTGGGGCCAACGTCCTGACTTTC
CASNKVVGTGANVLTF
>TRBD2|.|TRBV5-1|TRBJ2-2
TGCGCCAGCAGCCTGCTAGCGGGAGGGACCGGGGAGCTGTTTTTT
CASSLLAGGTGELFF
>.|.|TRBV10-3|TRBJ2-5
TGTGCCATCAACCGACAGTTCTTAGAGACCCAGTACTTC
CAINRQFLETQYF
>TRBD1|.|TRBV6-1|TRBJ1-5
TGTGCCAGCAGGGACAGGATATACAATCAGCCCCAGCATTTT
CASRDRIYNQPQHF
>.|.|TRBV28|TRBJ1-5
TGTGCCAGCAGTTTACGGATGATCCGAACCCCTCCGCATTTT
CASSLRMIRTPPHF
>.|.|TRBV6-1|TRBJ2-7
TGTGCCAGCAGTAGACAGACCTACGAGCAGTACTTC
CASSRQTYEQYF
>.|.|TRBV4-1|TRBJ1-1
TGCGCCAGCAGCCCTCAGGGTGGTTTCACTGAAGCTTTCTTT
CASSPQGGFTEAFF
>.|.|TRBV27|TRBJ2-6
TGTGCCAGCAGTTTCGGGCTAGGGGCCAACGTCCTGACTTTC
CASSFGLGANVLTF
>.|.|TRBV10-3|TRBJ1-1
TGTGCCATGAGTGATCCAGGACCGAACACTGAAGCTTTCTTT
CAMSDPGPNTEAFF
>.|.|TRBV5-1|TRBJ2-3
TGCGCCAGCAGCTTACCGGGCACAGATACGCAGTATTTT
CASSLPGTDTQYF
>TRBD1|once|TRBV11-3|TRBJ2-7
TGTGCCAACCCGGGACAGGGTATCCCGCCGATCGAGCAGTACTTC
CANPGQGIPPIEQYF
>.|few|TRBV11-2|TRBJ1-1
TGTGCCAGCAGCTTAGCGGGTACCACTGAAGCTTTCTTT
CASSLAGTTEAFF
>.|once|TRBV7-2|TRBJ1-3
TGTGCCAGCAGCTTAACCACTGGAAACACCATATATTTT
CASSLTTGNTIYF
>.|.|TRBV18|TRBJ1-4
TGTGCCAGCTCACCACCGAGGGTCTCCCCCTGGGAAAAACTGTTTTTT
CASSPPRVSPWEKLFF
>.|few|TRBV18|TRBJ1-1
TGTGCCAGCTCACTACAGACGGAGAACACTGAAGCTTTCTTT
CASSLQTENTEAFF
>TRBD1|.|TRBV15|TRBJ1-1
TGTGCCACCAGCAGACCGGGACAGATGACTGAAGCTTTCTTT
CATSRPGQMTEAFF
>.|.|TRBV6-6|TRBJ1-1
TGTGCCAGCGCCTCAGTGAACACTGAAGCTTTCTTT
CASASVNTEAFF
>.|once|TRBV29-1|TRBJ2-1
TGCAGCGTTGAAGAACTCTCGGATGAGCAGTTCTTC
CSVEELSDEQFF
>.|.|TRBV29-1|TRBJ1-1
TGCAGCGTCGCCCGGGGAGGATCCAACACTGAAGCTTTCTTT
CSVARGGSNTEAFF
>TRBD2|.|TRBV28|TRBJ2-3
TGTGCCAGCAGTTTAGTGACTAGCGGGACGCTCTCCCCTAGCACAGATACGCAGTATTTT
CASSLVTSGTLSPSTDTQYF
>TRBD2|.|TRBV19|TRBJ2-3
TGTGCCAGTAGTCTCTCGGGACTAGCGGGAGACACAGATACGCAGTATTTT
CASSLSGLAGDTDTQYF
>.|few|TRBV19|TRBJ2-1
TGTGCCAGTAGTAAACAGGGTTCCTACAATGAGCAGTTCTTC
CASSKQGSYNEQFF
>.|.|TRBV5-4|TRBJ1-2
TGTGCCAGCAGCTTGGCTTTGCATGGCTACACCTTC
CASSLALHGYTF
>.|.|TRBV9|TRBJ2-5
TGTGCCAGCAGCGCACGGGGGGAGACCCAGTACTTC
CASSARGETQYF
>.|.|TRBV5-4|TRBJ2-2
TGTGCCAGCAGCTTGTTAGGGAGGGGGGCCGGGGAGCTGTTTTTT
CASSLLGRGAGELFF
>TRBD1|.|TRBV6-5|TRBJ2-6
TGTGCCAGCAGTCACAGGGGGTATGGGGCCAACGTCCTGACTTTC
CASSHRGYGANVLTF
>.|.|TRBV7-9|TRBJ1-2
TGTGCCAGCAGCTTCCTACATGTTAACTATGGCTACACCTTC
CASSFLHVNYGYTF
>.|.|TRBV9|TRBJ1-4
TGTGCCAGCAGTCGGTTTGAGGTGTCTAATGAAAAACTGTTTTTT
CASSRFEVSNEKLFF
>TRBD2|.|TRBV28|TRBJ2-1
TGTGCCAGCGGAACCGGGACTAGCGGGAGAGATGAGCAGTTCTTC
CASGTGTSGRDEQFF
>.|.|TRBV2|TRBJ1-1
TGTGCCAGCAGTGAAAAGGGGATGAACACTGAAGCTTTCTTT
CASSEKGMNTEAFF
>.|.|TRBV5-1|TRBJ2-7
TGCGCCAGCAGCTTGGGACAGTCCGAGCAGTACTTC
CASSLGQSEQYF